This T cell receptor (beta chain) was identified during a study of T cells in Graves' hyperthyroidism and ophthalmopathy. At the level of the study: Peripheral blood was collected at initial diagnosis, before any treatment. Study-level findings and limits: Blood shared most expanded thyroid clonotypes above 0.001.

Details on this clonotype: Its antigen is currently unknown.

Germline V gene sequence: CDR1 SGHRS, CDR2 YFSETQ. The V gene lost 1 base and the J gene lost 7 bases, with 12 bases spanning the gap. The length of the CDR3 is 15 residues. Ophthalmopathy cases scored 3 or more on the Clinical Activity Score and 4 or more on NOSPECS grade, with duration below 3 months. PBMCs were collected from a roughly 10 ml volume of fresh peripheral blood. Amplified TCR beta CDR3 regions came from RNA transcripts. The TCR CDR3 was amplified in a first-round RT-PCR using the HTBI primer set. MiXCR, applied by TCRdb to the multiplex PCR reads, yields one record per CDR3 protein. The sample lists approximately 490,000 distinct CDR3 sequences, roughly 22% seen once, with around 50% in the top ten.

The sample comprised blood. This chain connects TRBV5-1 to TRBJ1-6; D is possibly TRBD1 (5 bases). The origin of this receptor is a woman aged 70-85 years with Graves' ophthalmopathy. CDR3 coding DNA: TGCGCCAGCAGCTTGAACGGACAATCAAATTCACCCCTCCACTTT. Its translation is CASSLNGQSNSPLHF.